Each of the 23 T cell receptor beta chains below was sequenced from the same sample in a study of T cells after yellow fever vaccination (dated by TCRdb to between 2017 and 2020). The library relied on 5' RACE. TCRdb records Illumina HiSeq 2500 as the sequencer. Clones were called with MiXCR by TCRdb after fastp trimmed the public reads at Q25, and only in-frame beta chains were retained. Under each unique CDR3 protein, matching rows form one entry showing the most common genes and DNA. Recorded for this sample are a few hundred thousand distinct CDR3 sequences; roughly a sixth of them occurred a single time. 15% to 20% of the sample lies in the top ten. This specimen's treatment or condition label, interpreted: live attenuated yellow fever vaccine strain. Sequenced material: PBMCs, taken around 5 days after the first yellow fever vaccination. These receptors originate from a man aged 18 to 30 who received the YFV17D yellow fever vaccine.

The V and J genes are TRBV5-1 and TRBJ1-4; 9 positions agree with TRBD1. J was trimmed by 4 bases and V by 4 bases; bases with no gene match: 5. The CDR3 runs to 15 residues. The germline V gene has CDR1 SGHRS and CDR2 YFSETQ. CDR3: CASSPEGQGNEKLFF. The CDR3 DNA sequence: TGCGCCAGCAGCCCTGAGGGACAGGGTAATGAAAAACTGTTTTTT.

The sample holds many counts of this clonotype. The V call is TRBV7-2, the J call TRBJ1-1; a possible D gene is TRBD1 (5 bases). This CDR3 region has 14 residues. Trimming left V 6 bases short and J 2 bases short, with 13 bases between. Germline V lookup: CDR1 SGHTA, CDR2 FQGNSA. The CDR3: CASRPGAANTEAFF. The CDR3 coding sequence is TGTGCCAGCAGACCTGGGGCAGCCAACACTGAAGCTTTCTTT.

This clonotype was picked up a small number of times. The V call is TRBV29-1, the J call TRBJ2-7; D may match TRBD1 or TRBD2 (5 bases each). The CDR3 sequence is 12 residues long. Trimming took 7 bases from V and 7 from J, leaving 17 bases between them. Germline assignment: CDR1 SQVTM and CDR2 ANQGSEA. The CDR3 is CSAGYEGLEQYF. CDR3 nucleotide sequence: TGCAGCGCCGGATACGAGGGGTTGGAGCAGTACTTC.

A few counts support this clonotype. The rearrangement uses TRBV7-9 and TRBJ1-5; D not resolved. V lost 1 base and J 7 bases, leaving 5 bases between the germline ends. Germline CDR1 and CDR2: SEHNR and FQNEAQ (reference sequence). The CDR3 sequence is 12 residues long. The CDR3 here is CASSLGPQPQHF. CDR3 nucleotides: TGTGCCAGCAGCTTAGGGCCACAGCCCCAGCATTTT. Together with reference TRBV7-9 and TRBJ1-5, the CDR3 gives the full variable domain: DTGVSQNPRHKITKRGQNVTFRCDPISEHNRLYWYRQTLGQGPEFLTYFQNEAQLEKSRLLSDRFSAERPKGSFSTLEIQRTEQGDSAMYLCASSLGPQPQHFGDGTRLSIL.

This clonotype has only a few counts. The chain recombines TRBV9 with TRBJ2-3; 11 positions agree with TRBD2. CDR3 length: 15 amino acids. Germline lookup yields CDR1 SGDLS and CDR2 YYNGEE. Unmatched junction bases numbered 4, after V lost 7 bases and J lost 0 bases. Written as DNA, the CDR3 is TGTGCCAGCGCTAGCGGGGGGTCGAGCACAGATACGCAGTATTTT. This encodes CASASGGSSTDTQYF.

The chain recombines TRBV2 with TRBJ1-1, with 9 positions matching TRBD1. Unmatched junction bases numbered 10, after V lost 7 bases and J lost 7 bases. This CDR3 spans 14 amino acids. Looked up from germline, CDR1 is SNHLY and CDR2 is FYNNEI. The CDR3 coding sequence is TGTGCCAGCATTGACAGGACAGGGGCAAATGAAGCTTTCTTT. Protein product: CASIDRTGANEAFF.

This clonotype occurred a few times. V usage is TRBV20-1 and J usage is TRBJ2-5; 11 nucleotides agree with TRBD2. With 3 bases clipped from V and 5 bases from J, the junction kept 5 bases outside the gene matches. The CDR3 loop spans 14 amino acids. CDR1 is DFQATT, CDR2 SNEGSKA, per germline (reference sequence). This chain's CDR3 is CSARNVAGGETQYF. For the CDR3, the DNA is TGCAGTGCTAGGAACGTAGCGGGGGGGGAGACCCAGTACTTC.

The chain couples TRBV5-1 to TRBJ1-2, with D unresolved. The CDR3 length is 15 residues. Germline lookup yields CDR1 SGHRS and CDR2 YFSETQ. V was shortened by 5 bases and J by 6 bases, with 20 bases between the two germline ends. CDR3 coding DNA: TGCGCCAGCAGAATTCTGGATGGACGGCCCGATGGCTACACCTTC. Amino acid sequence: CASRILDGRPDGYTF. Full variable domain (missing parts from reference TRBV5-1 and TRBJ1-2): KAGVTQTPRYLIKTRGQQVTLSCSPISGHRSVSWYQQTPGQGLQFLFEYFSETQRNKGNFPGRFSGRQFSNSRSEMNVSTLELGDSALYLCASRILDGRPDGYTFGSGTRLTVV.

This clonotype was counted between two and nine times. The chain carries TRBV20-1 and TRBJ2-7; D remains unclear. V lost 0 bases, J lost 2 bases, and 11 bases lay in between. The length of the CDR3 is 14 residues. From germline, CDR1 is DFQATT and CDR2 SNEGSKA (reference sequence). The CDR3 spells CSARDSVRPYEQYF. The CDR3 coding sequence is TGCAGTGCTAGAGATTCAGTAAGGCCCTACGAGCAGTACTTC.

The chain combines TRBV2 with TRBJ2-3; tentatively, D is TRBD1 (6 bases). The V end lost 7 bases, the J end lost 6 bases, and 14 bases lay between the germline ends. Germline V lookup: CDR1 SNHLY, CDR2 FYNNEI. There are 13 residues in the CDR3. CDR3 amino acids: CASNVFRGDTQYF. The CDR3 DNA reads as TGTGCCAGCAATGTCTTCAGGGGTGATACGCAGTATTTT.

The chain links TRBV10-3 to TRBJ2-1, with TRBD2 matching over 9 bases. The germline CDR1 and CDR2 sequences are ENHRY and SYGVKD. V gave up 2 bases and J gave up 4 bases; unmatched junction bases: 0. The CDR3 runs 14 residues. The CDR3 loop is CAISELAGYNEQFF. CDR3 in DNA: TGTGCCATCAGTGAGCTAGCGGGGTACAATGAGCAGTTCTTC.

This clonotype showed up just a few times. CDR3 nucleotides: TGTGCCTGGAGTGGGACTGATCCGGGACATAATTTCTACGAGCAGTACTTC. Encoded protein: CAWSGTDPGHNFYEQYF. The chain has TRBV30 and TRBJ2-7; possibly TRBD1 for D (6 bases). Germline V gene sequence: CDR1 GTSNPN, CDR2 SVGIG (reference sequence). This CDR3 comprises 17 residues. V was shortened by 1 base and J by 3 bases, with 22 bases between the two germline ends.

In its sample, this clonotype was seen a few times. This chain connects TRBV20-1 to TRBJ1-2; D remains unclear. The V gene lost 0 bases and the J gene lost 4 bases, with 9 bases spanning the gap. The CDR3 runs 13 residues. Per germline, CDR1 DFQATT and CDR2 SNEGSKA (reference sequence). The CDR3 DNA reads as TGCAGTGCTAGAGATCCAGGTGGCTATGGCTACACCTTC. Protein: CSARDPGGYGYTF.

This clonotype appeared a few times. V gene TRBV6-1 combines with J gene TRBJ2-1; the D gene could be TRBD1 or TRBD2 (5 bases each). Trimming pared 6 bases from V and 3 bases from J, leaving 18 bases between. Germline CDR1 reads MNHNS; CDR2 reads SASEGT. There are 16 residues in the CDR3. CDR3 sequence (DNA): TGTGCCAGCAGCCCGGTGGGTGGGGGTAACTACAATGAGCAGTTCTTC. This encodes CASSPVGGGNYNEQFF.

This clonotype was seen many times. This sequence joins TRBV5-1 and TRBJ1-5; D is unresolved. Germline V gene lookup returns CDR1 SGHRS and CDR2 YFSETQ. Trimming shortened V by 1 base and J by 7 bases, and 9 bases separated the two germline ends. The CDR3 has 13 residues. The CDR3 nucleotides read TGCGCCAGCAGCTTGTCGTCGGGGCAGCCCCAGCATTTT. Protein product: CASSLSSGQPQHF.

V is TRBV5-1 and J is TRBJ1-2, with D unresolved. The V end was cut by 4 bases, the J end by 2 bases, with 6 bases between. The germline V gene encodes CDR1 SGHRS and CDR2 YFSETQ. The CDR3 spans 12 residues. CDR3 DNA sequence: TGCGCCAGCAGCAAGGACAACTATGGCTACACCTTC. Translated, it gives CASSKDNYGYTF.

The V and J genes are TRBV4-2 and TRBJ1-1; 7 bases are a match to TRBD1. The CDR3 sequence is 16 residues long. Germline V gene data show CDR1 as LGHNA and CDR2 as YNFKEQ. The junction had 16 bases not matched to a gene; V was cut back by 8 bases and J by 4 bases. The CDR3 is CASANRGTVSITEAFF. CDR3 DNA sequence: TGTGCCAGCGCCAATCGAGGGACAGTCTCGATCACTGAAGCTTTCTTT.

The rearrangement uses TRBV25-1 and TRBJ1-1; weak D call: TRBD1 (5 bases). The CDR3 extends over 14 amino acids. Germline V gene sequence: CDR1 MGHDK, CDR2 SYGVNS. Between the trimmed V and J ends, which lost 3 bases and 4 bases, there was a span of 12 bases. The CDR3 DNA reads TGTGCCAGCAGTGATTCACTCACAGGCACTGAAGCTTTCTTT. This sequence encodes CASSDSLTGTEAFF.

This clonotype has a handful of counts. The chain joins TRBV6-1 to TRBJ1-1, with D perhaps TRBD1 (5 bases). This CDR3 has 15 amino acids. Germline CDR1 and CDR2: MNHNS and SASEGT. Trimming stripped 6 bases from V and 3 bases from J, with 17 bases between. The CDR3 nucleotides are TGTGCCAGCAGCCTCTTCACAGGATCGGACACTGAAGCTTTCTTT. Translated: CASSLFTGSDTEAFF.

This sequence joins TRBV7-9 and TRBJ2-7, with unresolved D. The CDR3 contains 14 residues. In germline, CDR1 is SEHNR, CDR2 FQNEAQ (reference sequence). V was cut by 5 bases and J by 2 bases, with 13 bases left in between. The CDR3 region is CASSQDGRTYEQYF. Here the CDR3 DNA reads TGTGCCAGCAGCCAAGACGGACGGACCTACGAGCAGTACTTC.

The V and J genes are TRBV18 and TRBJ2-3, with TRBD1 identical over 9 bases. Per the germline V gene, CDR1 is KGHSH and CDR2 is LQKENI. The length of the CDR3 is 16 residues. V lost 3 bases to trimming and J lost 2 bases; unmatched junction nucleotides: 6. The CDR3 nucleotides are TGTGCCAGCTCACCCTCGGACAGGGGATTCACAGATACGCAGTATTTT. This sequence encodes CASSPSDRGFTDTQYF.

The rearrangement joins TRBV7-2 to TRBJ1-2; 7 bases match TRBD1. Unmatched junction bases numbered 6, after V lost 1 base and J lost 4 bases. The CDR3 sequence is 15 residues long. Germline CDR1 SGHTA, CDR2 FQGNSA. The CDR3 is CASSLDRGGGYGYTF. The CDR3 DNA reads TGTGCCAGCAGCTTAGATCGAGGGGGCGGCTATGGCTACACCTTC.

The chain carries TRBV12-3 or TRBV12-4 and TRBJ2-1; tentative D call: TRBD1 (6 bases). The length of the CDR3 is 14 residues. V was cut by 2 bases and J by 5 bases, with 10 bases left in between. CDR3 DNA: TGTGCCAGCAGTTTAACCGGACAGAACAATGAGCAGTTCTTC. Its translation is CASSLTGQNNEQFF.